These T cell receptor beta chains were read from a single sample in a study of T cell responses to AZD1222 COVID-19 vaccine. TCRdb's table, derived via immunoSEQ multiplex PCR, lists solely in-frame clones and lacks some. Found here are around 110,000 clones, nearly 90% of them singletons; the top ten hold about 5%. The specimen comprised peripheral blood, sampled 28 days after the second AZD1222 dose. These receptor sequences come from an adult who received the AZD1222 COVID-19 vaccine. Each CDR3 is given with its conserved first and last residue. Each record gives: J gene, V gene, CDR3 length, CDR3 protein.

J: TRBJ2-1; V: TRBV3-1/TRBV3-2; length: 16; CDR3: CASSLGGLVRYNEQFF
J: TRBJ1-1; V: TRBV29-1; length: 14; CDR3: CSVSPRTENTEAFF
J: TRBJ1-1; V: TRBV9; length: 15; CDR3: CASSPTPGSNTEAFF
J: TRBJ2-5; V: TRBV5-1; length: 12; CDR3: CASSIHQETQYF
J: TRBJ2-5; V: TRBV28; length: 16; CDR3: CASSLFGVGRQETQYF
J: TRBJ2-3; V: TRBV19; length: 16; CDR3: CASSIFGGRVGDTQYF
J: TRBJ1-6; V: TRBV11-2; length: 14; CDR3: CASSSVGYLGPLHF
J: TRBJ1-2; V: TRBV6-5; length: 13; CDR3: CASSLYSSYGYTF
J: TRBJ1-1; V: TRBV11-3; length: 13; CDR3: CASSTGQGTEAFF
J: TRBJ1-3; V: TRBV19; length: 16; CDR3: CASSITPSSSGNTIYF
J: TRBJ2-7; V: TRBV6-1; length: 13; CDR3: CASNPSGDYEQYF
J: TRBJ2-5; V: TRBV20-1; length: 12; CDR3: CSASRGRETQYF
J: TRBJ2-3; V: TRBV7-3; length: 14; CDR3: CASRAGPNTDTQYF
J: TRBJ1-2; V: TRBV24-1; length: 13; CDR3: CATSEPGARGYTF